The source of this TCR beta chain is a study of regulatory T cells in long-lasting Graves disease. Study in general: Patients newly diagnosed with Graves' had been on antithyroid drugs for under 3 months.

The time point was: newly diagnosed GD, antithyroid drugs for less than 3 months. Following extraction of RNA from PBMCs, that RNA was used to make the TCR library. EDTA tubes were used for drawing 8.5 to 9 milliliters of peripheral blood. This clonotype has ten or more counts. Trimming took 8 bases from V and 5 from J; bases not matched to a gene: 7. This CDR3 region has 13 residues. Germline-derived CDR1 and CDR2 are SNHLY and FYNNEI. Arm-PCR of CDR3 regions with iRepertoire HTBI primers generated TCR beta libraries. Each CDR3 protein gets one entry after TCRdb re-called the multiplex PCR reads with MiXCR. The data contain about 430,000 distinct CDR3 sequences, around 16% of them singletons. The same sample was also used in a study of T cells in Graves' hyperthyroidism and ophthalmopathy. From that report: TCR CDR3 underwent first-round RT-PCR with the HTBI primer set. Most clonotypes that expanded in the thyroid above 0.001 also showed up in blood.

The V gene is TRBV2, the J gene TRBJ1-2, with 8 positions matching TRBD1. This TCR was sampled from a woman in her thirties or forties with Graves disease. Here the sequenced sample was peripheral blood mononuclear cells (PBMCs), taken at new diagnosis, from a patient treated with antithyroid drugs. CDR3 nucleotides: TGTGCCAGCTCACAGGACAGGGAATATGGCTACACCTTC. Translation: CASSQDREYGYTF. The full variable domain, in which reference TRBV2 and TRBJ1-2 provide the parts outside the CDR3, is EPEVTQTPSHQVTQMGQEVILRCVPISNHLYFYWYRQILGQKVEFLVSFYNNEISEKSEIFDDQFSVERPDGSNFTLKIRSTKLEDSAMYFCASSQDREYGYTFGSGTRLTVV.